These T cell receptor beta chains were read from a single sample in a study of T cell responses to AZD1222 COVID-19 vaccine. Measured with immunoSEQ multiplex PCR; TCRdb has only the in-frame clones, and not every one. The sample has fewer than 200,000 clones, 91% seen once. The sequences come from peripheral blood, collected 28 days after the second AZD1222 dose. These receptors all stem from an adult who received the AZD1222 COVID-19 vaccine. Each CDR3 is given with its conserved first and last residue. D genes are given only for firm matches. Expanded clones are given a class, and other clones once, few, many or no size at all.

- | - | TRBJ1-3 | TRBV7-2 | TGTGCCAGCAGCTTCGGCTCTGGAAACACCATATATTTT | CASSFGSGNTIYF
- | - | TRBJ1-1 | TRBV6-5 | TGTGCCAGCAGTTACTCGGGAGGGAGAAGCACCACTGAAGCTTTCTTT | CASSYSGGRSTTEAFF
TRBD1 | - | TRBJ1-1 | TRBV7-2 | TGTGCCAGCAGTTCAAGACAGGGTCGAACTGAAGCTTTCTTT | CASSSRQGRTEAFF
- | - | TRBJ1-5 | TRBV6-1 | TGTGCCAGCAGTGAAAGGACGGCGTGGCCCCAGCATTTT | CASSERTAWPQHF
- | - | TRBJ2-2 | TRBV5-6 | TGTGCCAGCAGCCCCATCGAGGGGGTGGATTGGAGTAACACCGGGGAGCTGTTTTTT | CASSPIEGVDWSNTGELFF
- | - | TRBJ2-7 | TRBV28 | TGTGCCAGCAGTTCCCATGACTCCTACGAGCAGTACTTC | CASSSHDSYEQYF
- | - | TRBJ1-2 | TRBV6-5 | TGTGCCAGCAGTTACTCGGACGGCACTTTTGGCTACACCTTC | CASSYSDGTFGYTF
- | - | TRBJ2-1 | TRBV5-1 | TGCGCCAGCAGCTTGGGTGGGAGTACCTACAATGAGCAGTTCTTC | CASSLGGSTYNEQFF
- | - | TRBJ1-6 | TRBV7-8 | TGTGCCAGCAGCTCAGTCACCAGGCTTTTCATTAATTCACCCCTCCACTTT | CASSSVTRLFINSPLHF
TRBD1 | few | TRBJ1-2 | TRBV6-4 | TGTGCCAGCAGTATAGGACAGGGTTATGGCTACACCTTC | CASSIGQGYGYTF
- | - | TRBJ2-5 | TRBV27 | TGTGCCAGCAGTTCGGTTTTAGCGGCGGAGACCCAGTACTTC | CASSSVLAAETQYF
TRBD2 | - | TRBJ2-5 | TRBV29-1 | TGCAGCGCGACTAGCGGGTCCCAGGCCCAGTACTTC | CSATSGSQAQYF
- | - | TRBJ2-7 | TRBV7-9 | TGTGCCAGCAGCTTAGAGGCCGCAACAACGAGCTCCTACGAGCAGTACTTC | CASSLEAATTSSYEQYF
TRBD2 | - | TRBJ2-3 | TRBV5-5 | TGTGCCAGCAGCTTTATAGCGGGAGGCACAGATACGCAGTATTTT | CASSFIAGGTDTQYF
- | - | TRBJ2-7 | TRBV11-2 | TGTGCCAGCAGCTTTGGATCTGACGAGCAGTACTTC | CASSFGSDEQYF
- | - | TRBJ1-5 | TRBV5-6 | TGTGCCTACCGTTTGGTGGGAGTGGGGAAAGGCAATCAGCCCCAGCATTTT | CAYRLVGVGKGNQPQHF
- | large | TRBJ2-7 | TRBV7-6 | TGTGCCAGCAGCCTAACGTGGGCACTTGCCTCCTACGAGCAGTACTTC | CASSLTWALASYEQYF
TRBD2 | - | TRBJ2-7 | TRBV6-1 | TGTGCCAGCAAGCCCGGGGGAGGGAAATACGAGCAGTACTTC | CASKPGGGKYEQYF
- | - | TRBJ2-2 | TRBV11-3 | TGTGCCAGCAGCATTACGTTCGGGGAGCTGTTTTTT | CASSITFGELFF
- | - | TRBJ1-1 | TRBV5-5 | TGTGCCAGCAGCTTGGAGCGGGGGGACACTGAAGCTTTCTTT | CASSLERGDTEAFF
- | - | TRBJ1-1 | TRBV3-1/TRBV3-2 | TGTGCCAGCAGCCAAAGGAGGTTTGAGGGCACTGAAGCTTTCTTT | CASSQRRFEGTEAFF
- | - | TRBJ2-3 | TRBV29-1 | TGCAGCGTTCGCCGGGAAACTAGCACAGATACGCAGTATTTT | CSVRRETSTDTQYF